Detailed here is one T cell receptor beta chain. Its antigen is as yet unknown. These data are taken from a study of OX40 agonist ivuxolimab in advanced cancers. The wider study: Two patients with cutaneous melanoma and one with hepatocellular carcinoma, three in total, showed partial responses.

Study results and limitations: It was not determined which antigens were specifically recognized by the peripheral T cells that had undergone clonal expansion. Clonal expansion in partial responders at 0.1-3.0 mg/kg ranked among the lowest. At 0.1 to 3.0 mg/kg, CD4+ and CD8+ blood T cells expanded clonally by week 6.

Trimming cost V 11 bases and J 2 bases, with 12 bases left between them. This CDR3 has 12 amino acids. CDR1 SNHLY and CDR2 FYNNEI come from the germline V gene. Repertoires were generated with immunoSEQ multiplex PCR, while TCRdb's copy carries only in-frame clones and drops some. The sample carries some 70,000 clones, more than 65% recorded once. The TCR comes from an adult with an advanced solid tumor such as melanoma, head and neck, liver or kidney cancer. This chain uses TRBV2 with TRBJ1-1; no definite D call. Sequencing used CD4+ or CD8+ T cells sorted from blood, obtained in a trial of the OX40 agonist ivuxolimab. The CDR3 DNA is TGTGCCTCAATACGGATCAACACTGAAGCTTTCTTT. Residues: CASIRINTEAFF.